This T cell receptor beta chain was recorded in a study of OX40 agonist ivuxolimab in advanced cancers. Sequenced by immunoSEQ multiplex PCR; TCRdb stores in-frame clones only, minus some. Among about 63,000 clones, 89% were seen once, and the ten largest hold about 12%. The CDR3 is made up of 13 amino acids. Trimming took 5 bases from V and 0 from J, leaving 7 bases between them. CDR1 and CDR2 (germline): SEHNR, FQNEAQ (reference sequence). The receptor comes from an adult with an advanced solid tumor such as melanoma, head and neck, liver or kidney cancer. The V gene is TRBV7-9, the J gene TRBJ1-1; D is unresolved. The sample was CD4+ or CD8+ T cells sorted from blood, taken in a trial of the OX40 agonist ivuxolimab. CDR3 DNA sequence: TGTGCCAGCAGCCGAATAATGAACACTGAAGCTTTCTTT. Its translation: CASSRIMNTEAFF.